The 29 T cell receptor beta chains below were found in one sample sequenced in a study of blood T cell repertoires in COVID-19. TCRdb keeps only in-frame clones here, not all; method: immunoSEQ multiplex PCR. The sample carries around 200,000 clones, approximately 80% recorded once. The sample comprised peripheral blood. These receptors all come from a woman of 80 years or more with active or convalescent COVID-19.

The V and J genes are TRBV27 and TRBJ2-2; maybe TRBD2 (5 bases). Germline CDR1 reads MNHEY; CDR2 reads SMNVEV (reference sequence). The germline V and J ends were trimmed by 6 bases and 6 bases, with 14 bases remaining between them. This CDR3 comprises 14 residues. Here the CDR3 reads CASRFQLEAGELFF. DNA of the CDR3: TGTGCCAGCAGGTTTCAGTTGGAGGCCGGGGAGCTGTTTTTT.

The rearrangement uses TRBV19 and TRBJ1-2; D might be TRBD1 (6 bases). The CDR3 sequence is 14 residues long. The ends were cut back, 6 bases at V and 7 bases at J, with 18 bases in the middle. Germline values: CDR1 LNHDA, CDR2 SQIVND (reference sequence). This CDR3 reads CASSITGPGVGYTF. The DNA of the CDR3 is TGTGCCAGTAGCATCACTGGGCCAGGGGTTGGCTACACCTTC. Full variable domain (rest looked up from reference TRBV19 and TRBJ1-2): DGGITQSPKYLFRKEGQNVTLSCEQNLNHDAMYWYRQDPGQGLRLIYYSQIVNDFQKGDIAEGYSVSREKKESFPLTVTSAQKNPTAFYLCASSITGPGVGYTFGSGTRLTVV.

The chain combines TRBV19 with TRBJ1-1; maybe TRBD1 (5 bases). Trimming left V 3 bases short and J 0 bases short, with 11 bases between. The CDR3 is made up of 15 amino acids. The V gene's germline CDR1 is LNHDA and CDR2 SQIVND (reference sequence). This chain's CDR3 is CASSIAGRLNTEAFF. CDR3 bases: TGTGCCAGTAGTATTGCGGGGCGGTTGAACACTGAAGCTTTCTTT.

The genes are TRBV7-9 and TRBJ2-1; 11 nucleotides align to TRBD2. The germline gives CDR1 SEHNR, CDR2 FQNEAQ (reference sequence). The CDR3 totals 15 residues. V trimming: 1 base; J trimming: 8 bases; junction bases outside the gene matches: 4. The CDR3 loop is CASSLGLAGPDEQFF. The CDR3 coding sequence is TGTGCCAGCAGCTTAGGACTAGCGGGGCCGGATGAGCAGTTCTTC.

CDR3 coding DNA: TGTGCCAGCAGCTTAATCTCTGAGACCCAGTACTTC. Protein product: CASSLISETQYF. The chain combines TRBV11-1 with TRBJ2-5; D ambiguous. CDR1 and CDR2 (germline): SGHAT, FQDESV (reference sequence). Trimming took 2 bases from V and 5 from J, leaving 6 bases between them. The CDR3 runs to 12 residues. Full variable domain (rest looked up from reference TRBV11-1 and TRBJ2-5): EAEVAQSPRYKITEKSQAVAFWCDPISGHATLYWYRQILGQGPELLVQFQDESVVDDSQLPKDRFSAERLKGVDSTLKIQPAELGDSAMYLCASSLISETQYFGPGTRLLVL.

The J gene is TRBJ1-2, the V gene TRBV19; D might be TRBD1 (5 bases). CDR3 length: 15 amino acids. The V end lost 3 bases, the J end lost 2 bases, and 13 bases lay between the germline ends. From germline, CDR1 is LNHDA and CDR2 SQIVND (reference sequence). In DNA, the CDR3 is TGTGCCAGTAGTATTGTCAACAGGCACAACTATGGCTACACCTTC. Its protein product is CASSIVNRHNYGYTF.

This rearrangement joins TRBV6-5 to TRBJ2-2; D possibly corresponds to TRBD2 (5 bases). Germline V gives CDR1 MNHEY, CDR2 SVGAGI. CDR3 length: 14 residues. Trimming removed 2 bases at V and 5 bases at J, with 9 bases between. CDR3 in DNA: TGTGCCAGCAGTTACGGAGGTTCGACCGGGGAGCTGTTTTTT. This translates into CASSYGGSTGELFF.

The CDR3 is CASSTGQGRTEAFF. The CDR3 DNA reads as TGTGCCAGCAGCACGGGACAGGGGAGGACTGAAGCTTTCTTT. The V and J genes are TRBV5-6 and TRBJ1-1, with 10 bases that match TRBD1. V lost 4 bases and J lost 5; bases outside the gene matches: 5. CDR3 size: 14 residues. Germline assignment: CDR1 SGHDT and CDR2 YYEEEE.

The chain carries TRBV30 and TRBJ1-5; D not resolved. The CDR3 has 15 amino acids. Looked up from germline, CDR1 is GTSNPN and CDR2 is SVGIG (reference sequence). Between the trimmed V and J ends, which lost 0 bases and 0 bases, there was a span of 9 bases. CDR3 sequence reads: CAWSVSGYSNQPQHF. The CDR3, as DNA: TGTGCCTGGAGTGTTAGCGGATATAGCAATCAGCCCCAGCATTTT.

The chain employs TRBV5-5 and TRBJ1-2; D ambiguous. The V gene's germline CDR1 is SGHKS and CDR2 YYEKEE (reference sequence). The V gene lost 0 bases and the J gene lost 2 bases, with 8 bases spanning the gap. The CDR3 covers 14 residues. CDR3: CASSLAPGNYGYTF. In nucleotides, the CDR3 is TGTGCCAGCAGCTTGGCCCCGGGGAACTATGGCTACACCTTC.

This chain connects TRBV6-6 to TRBJ1-1; TRBD1 agrees at 11 bases. Germline-derived CDR1 and CDR2 are MNHNY and SVGAGI (reference sequence). V gave up 5 bases and J gave up 5 bases; unmatched junction bases: 10. The CDR3 spans 16 residues. In DNA form, the CDR3 reads TGTGCCAGCAGTCCCCGGGACAGGGGGGTCAGTACTGAAGCTTTCTTT. It translates to CASSPRDRGVSTEAFF.

The V gene is TRBV15, the J gene TRBJ1-5; D gene unclear. The CDR3 sequence is 13 residues long. Trimming took off 0 bases at V and 4 bases at J, with 4 bases between the two ends. Per the germline V gene, CDR1 is LNHNV and CDR2 is YYDKDF (reference sequence). CDR3 in DNA: TGTGCCACCAGCAGAGAGGAGAATCAGCCCCAGCATTTT. Amino acid sequence: CATSREENQPQHF.

The chain uses TRBV3-1 (or the pseudogene TRBV3-2) and TRBJ1-1, with TRBD1 identical over 7 bases. The germline V gene encodes CDR1 LGHDT and CDR2 YNNKEL (reference sequence). This CDR3 has 14 residues. V was pared by 4 bases and J by 0 bases, with 2 bases of the junction left unmatched. The CDR3 reads CASSPDRVNTEAFF. The CDR3 nucleotides read TGTGCCAGCAGCCCCGACAGGGTGAACACTGAAGCTTTCTTT.

The chain has TRBV6-2 or TRBV6-3 and TRBJ2-1; 7 bases are a match to TRBD2. Germline CDR1 reads MNHEY; CDR2 reads SVGEGT. J gave up 12 bases and V 6 bases, and 8 bases lay outside the gene matches. This CDR3 has 12 amino acids. Here the CDR3 reads CASSSPGEGQFF. CDR3 in DNA: TGTGCCAGCAGCTCCCCCGGGGAGGGGCAGTTCTTC.

The chain links TRBV11-3 to TRBJ2-6, with 9 bases fitting TRBD1. CDR1 is SGHNT and CDR2 is YENEEA in the germline V gene. There are 17 residues in the CDR3. V lost 5 bases to trimming and J lost 2 bases; unmatched junction nucleotides: 7. The CDR3 region is CASSPGTGSAGANVLTF. As DNA, the CDR3 is TGTGCCAGCAGCCCCGGGACAGGGAGTGCTGGGGCCAACGTCCTGACTTTC.

This clone was seen a handful of times. The V gene is TRBV5-1, the J gene TRBJ1-1; D is unresolved. V gave up 7 bases and J gave up 3 bases, with 13 bases separating them. Germline loops: CDR1 SGHRS, CDR2 YFSETQ. This CDR3 region has 13 residues. The CDR3: CASLDPGHTEAFF. In nucleotides, the CDR3 is TGCGCCAGCCTAGACCCTGGTCACACTGAAGCTTTCTTT.

This CDR3 reads CASSVVGALGEKLFF. In DNA form, the CDR3 reads TGTGCCAGCAGCGTAGTGGGAGCCCTGGGTGAAAAACTGTTTTTT. The rearrangement joins TRBV9 to TRBJ1-4; D remains ambiguous. The CDR3 loop spans 15 amino acids. Germline V gene data show CDR1 as SGDLS and CDR2 as YYNGEE. The V gene lost 0 bases and the J gene lost 7 bases, with 13 bases spanning the gap.

The count of this clone is one. The chain has TRBV9 and TRBJ2-3; perhaps TRBD2 as D (6 bases). Trimming removed 2 bases at V and 2 bases at J, with 12 bases between. In germline, CDR1 is SGDLS, CDR2 YYNGEE. CDR3 size: 15 residues. This CDR3 is CASSVTAGNTDTQYF. The DNA for the CDR3 is TGTGCCAGCAGCGTTACCGCGGGGAACACAGATACGCAGTATTTT.

The V call is TRBV7-2, the J call TRBJ2-5, with 7 positions matching TRBD2. J lost 3 bases, V lost 8 bases, and 6 bases had no gene match. Germline V lookup: CDR1 SGHTA, CDR2 FQGNSA. The CDR3 loop spans 13 amino acids. CDR3 amino acids: CASRRTSKETQYF. CDR3 in DNA: TGTGCCAGCCGTCGGACTAGTAAAGAGACCCAGTACTTC.

The chain links TRBV20-1 to TRBJ2-7; 10 bases map to TRBD2. Trimming removed 3 bases from V and 2 bases from J; junction bases left unmatched: 4. CDR3 size: 14 residues. Germline V gene lookup returns CDR1 DFQATT and CDR2 SNEGSKA (reference sequence). CDR3 sequence reads: CSASLTSGTYEQYF. The CDR3 DNA is TGCAGTGCTAGTCTAACTAGCGGGACCTACGAGCAGTACTTC.

The rearrangement links TRBV14 to TRBJ1-2; 10 bases agree with TRBD1. Germline CDR1 is SGHDN and CDR2 is FVKESK. The J segment lost 8 bases and the V segment lost 0 bases, leaving 12 bases of the junction unmatched. The CDR3 extends over 17 amino acids. CDR3 protein: CASSQDRRDRGRGGYTF. The CDR3 nucleotides read TGTGCCAGCAGCCAAGATCGACGGGACAGGGGCCGAGGGGGCTACACCTTC.

The chain couples TRBV18 to TRBJ1-5; possible D gene TRBD1, 6 bases. CDR1 is KGHSH and CDR2 is LQKENI in the germline V gene. Trimming left V 5 bases short and J 0 bases short, with 14 bases between. The CDR3 consists of 16 residues. CDR3 loop: CASSSGTPNSNQPQHF. In DNA form, the CDR3 reads TGTGCCAGCTCATCTGGGACACCAAATAGCAATCAGCCCCAGCATTTT. The full variable domain, its missing parts supplied by reference TRBV18 and TRBJ1-5, is NAGVMQNPRHLVRRRGQEARLRCSPMKGHSHVYWYRQLPEEGLKFMVYLQKENIIDESGMPKERFSAEFPKEGPSILRIQQVVRGDSAAYFCASSSGTPNSNQPQHFGDGTRLSIL.

The CDR3 bases are TGTGCCAGCAGCTTTAGCGGGGGCCGGAACTACAATGAGCAGTTCTTC. It codes for CASSFSGGRNYNEQFF. The chain carries TRBV7-9 and TRBJ2-1; TRBD2 aligns across 9 bases. CDR3 length: 16 residues. Germline V gene lookup returns CDR1 SEHNR and CDR2 FQNEAQ (reference sequence). The ends lost 3 bases at V and 3 bases at J; junction bases unmatched: 6.

The chain employs TRBV28 and TRBJ2-2, with 8 bases lining up with TRBD2. In germline, CDR1 is MDHEN, CDR2 SYDVKM. The CDR3 loop spans 16 amino acids. With 6 bases clipped from V and 6 bases from J, the junction kept 12 bases outside the gene matches. CDR3 protein: CASSGTRGGVAGELFF. CDR3 DNA sequence: TGTGCCAGCAGCGGGACTAGGGGAGGTGTCGCCGGGGAGCTGTTTTTT.

This chain links TRBV6-5 with TRBJ1-2; perhaps TRBD1 as D (5 bases). The CDR3 loop spans 15 amino acids. V was cut by 2 bases and J by 8 bases, with 18 bases left in between. Germline CDR1 MNHEY, CDR2 SVGAGI. The CDR3 sequence: CASSYGSGSSSGYTF. The CDR3 bases are TGTGCCAGCAGTTACGGGTCAGGGTCCTCATCCGGCTACACCTTC.

This chain uses TRBV6-2 or TRBV6-3 with TRBJ2-7; 11 bases agree with TRBD2. In germline, CDR1 is MNHEY, CDR2 SVGEGT. V shed 4 bases and J 2 bases; nucleotides not matched to a gene: 7. This CDR3 has 16 amino acids. The CDR3 nucleotides read TGTGCCAGCAGTTCCGATGCTAGCGGGAGGACCTACGAGCAGTACTTC. It codes for CASSSDASGRTYEQYF.

V gene TRBV30 combines with J gene TRBJ1-5; D gene unclear. CDR3 length equals 14 residues. Germline V gene lookup returns CDR1 GTSNPN and CDR2 SVGIG (reference sequence). V lost 2 bases and J lost 4, with 12 bases in between. The CDR3 region has the DNA TGTGCCTGGAGTCCCGGGATAGGGAATCAGCCCCAGCATTTT. It specifies CAWSPGIGNQPQHF.

This chain joins TRBV28 and TRBJ2-3; 14 bases agree with TRBD2. V trimming: 5 bases; J trimming: 3 bases; junction bases outside the gene matches: 19. Germline-derived CDR1 and CDR2 are MDHEN and SYDVKM. The CDR3 consists of 21 residues. CDR3 loop: CASSALPGGTSGGTRTDTQYF. The CDR3 nucleotides read TGTGCCAGCAGTGCCCTTCCTGGCGGGACTAGCGGGGGTACCAGGACAGATACGCAGTATTTT. Full variable domain (remainder filled in from reference TRBV28 and TRBJ2-3): DVKVTQSSRYLVKRTGEKVFLECVQDMDHENMFWYRQDPGLGLRLIYFSYDVKMKEKGDIPEGYSVSREKKERFSLILESASTNQTSMYLCASSALPGGTSGGTRTDTQYFGPGTRLTVL.

V is TRBV19 and J is TRBJ1-1; a possible D gene is TRBD1 (5 bases). The CDR3 sequence is 14 residues long. V was trimmed by 2 bases and J by 0 bases, leaving 7 bases between them. The V gene's germline CDR1 is LNHDA and CDR2 SQIVND (reference sequence). The CDR3 protein is CASSITDMNTEAFF. Written as DNA, the CDR3 is TGTGCCAGTAGTATAACGGACATGAACACTGAAGCTTTCTTT.